The 10 T cell receptor beta chains below were found in one sample sequenced in a study of blood T cell repertoires in COVID-19 (dated by TCRdb to the early 2020s). Libraries were built with the immunoSEQ multiplex PCR assay. TCRdb obtained this table from immuneACCESS and retained in-frame rearrangements with V and J assigned. These tables miss some clones; where compared with another copy, unresolved V genes account for less than half of the shortfall, and the remainder is unexplained. The sample includes about 140,000 clones, with around 82% observed a single time. 4% of the sample rests with the top ten. The sample consisted of peripheral blood. The receptors were sampled from a woman aged 60-75 years with acute or convalescent COVID-19.

The V call is TRBV6-1, the J call TRBJ1-3, with 8 bases lining up with TRBD1. This CDR3 contains 16 residues. After removal of 3 bases from V and 7 bases from J, the junction contained 11 bases not matched to a gene. CDR1 and CDR2 (germline): MNHNS, SASEGT. The CDR3 here is CASSDHPGGLGNTIYF. CDR3 bases: TGTGCCAGCAGTGATCACCCAGGGGGCCTGGGGAACACCATATATTTT.

In its sample, this clone was seen a few times. This chain uses TRBV19 with TRBJ1-5, with D hard to call. Looked up from germline, CDR1 is LNHDA and CDR2 is SQIVND (reference sequence). The CDR3 runs 15 residues. Trimming pared 9 bases from V and 0 bases from J, leaving 15 bases between. The CDR3 nucleotides are TGTGCCAGCCAACCTGAGGGCCCTAGCAATCAGCCCCAGCATTTT. Its translation: CASQPEGPSNQPQHF.

The J gene is TRBJ2-1, the V gene TRBV9, with D tentatively TRBD2 (5 bases). Deletions cut 0 bases from V and 2 bases from J, with 12 bases between. Germline-derived CDR1 and CDR2 are SGDLS and YYNGEE. CDR3 length equals 16 residues. CDR3 sequence: CASSVAIPSTYNEQFF. The CDR3 bases are TGTGCCAGCAGCGTAGCGATTCCTAGCACCTACAATGAGCAGTTCTTC.

The chain carries TRBV5-1 and TRBJ1-2; 10 bases align to TRBD1. In germline, CDR1 is SGHRS, CDR2 YFSETQ. The CDR3 consists of 14 residues. Trimming removed 0 bases from V and 8 bases from J; junction bases left unmatched: 4. This CDR3 reads CASSLGQGARGYTF. The CDR3 bases are TGCGCCAGCAGCTTGGGACAGGGGGCTCGGGGCTACACCTTC.

The chain uses TRBV19 and TRBJ1-5; D might be TRBD1 (5 bases). Trimming removed 3 bases at V and 2 bases at J, with 14 bases between. Germline lookup yields CDR1 LNHDA and CDR2 SQIVND (reference sequence). The CDR3 is made up of 16 amino acids. The CDR3 region is CASSIGGGRGNQPQHF. The CDR3 DNA sequence: TGTGCCAGTAGTATCGGGGGGGGTCGGGGCAATCAGCCCCAGCATTTT. The variable domain in full, with the rest retrieved from reference TRBV19 and TRBJ1-5, is DGGITQSPKYLFRKEGQNVTLSCEQNLNHDAMYWYRQDPGQGLRLIYYSQIVNDFQKGDIAEGYSVSREKKESFPLTVTSAQKNPTAFYLCASSIGGGRGNQPQHFGDGTRLSIL.

This chain uses TRBV5-4 with TRBJ2-3; 9 bases are a match to TRBD2. V lost 4 bases to trimming and J lost 2 bases; unmatched junction nucleotides: 8. Looked up from germline, CDR1 is SGHNT and CDR2 is YYREEE (reference sequence). The CDR3 runs 16 residues. The CDR3 bases are TGTGCCAGCAGCCTGAGGACTAGCGTCCTCACAGATACGCAGTATTTT. Translation gives CASSLRTSVLTDTQYF.

This chain links TRBV5-6 with TRBJ2-7; 10 nucleotides line up with TRBD1. Germline CDR1 and CDR2: SGHDT and YYEEEE. There are 15 residues in the CDR3. V lost 3 bases and J lost 1; bases outside the gene matches: 4. Here the CDR3 DNA reads TGTGCCAGCAGCTCGGAGGACAGGGGGTCCTACGAGCAGTACTTC. Its protein is CASSSEDRGSYEQYF.

This sequence joins TRBV19 and TRBJ1-2; 10 bases fit TRBD1. Looked up from germline, CDR1 is LNHDA and CDR2 is SQIVND (reference sequence). V gave up 0 bases and J gave up 3 bases; unmatched junction bases: 4. This CDR3 is 16 amino acids long. The CDR3 reads CASSIDSTGGDYGYTF. CDR3 DNA: TGTGCCAGTAGTATAGACTCGACAGGGGGCGACTATGGCTACACCTTC.

The chain combines TRBV5-1 with TRBJ2-3; D remains unclear. The V end lost 4 bases, the J end lost 7 bases, and 16 bases lay between the germline ends. This CDR3 has 14 residues. Germline V CDR1 and CDR2: SGHRS, YFSETQ. CDR3 bases: TGCGCCAGCAGCCTGCGGCAGATTACGAATACGCAGTATTTT. Translated: CASSLRQITNTQYF.

The chain recombines TRBV6-6 with TRBJ1-1, with 8 bases matching TRBD1. With 6 bases clipped from V and 1 base from J, the junction kept 7 bases outside the gene matches. The CDR3 has 15 amino acids. The germline gives CDR1 MNHNY, CDR2 SVGAGI (reference sequence). The CDR3 region is CASSSRQGKNTEAFF. CDR3 bases: TGTGCCAGCAGCTCCCGACAGGGGAAGAACACTGAAGCTTTCTTT.